The T cell receptor (beta chain) under discussion was sequenced for a study of blood T cell repertoires in COVID-19. Study details: Samples came from the United States, Italy and Spain, spanning acute and convalescent COVID-19. Sources were T cells, B-cell-depleted T cells, or PBMCs; the material itself was cDNA or gDNA.

Trimming took off 2 bases at V and 7 bases at J, with 3 bases between the two ends. This CDR3 comprises 12 residues. This clone was observed a few times. At the DNA level, this CDR3 is encoded by other sequences in the same sample as well. Participants were aged about 18 to 90 years, lived in 24 US areas, and enrolled virtually. The assay was immunoSEQ multiplex PCR, and TCRdb's table has in-frame clones only and misses some. This table holds a few hundred thousand clones, roughly nine tenths found once. Specimen: PBMCs or T cells enriched from blood (not recorded which). The rearrangement uses TRBV12-3 or TRBV12-4 and TRBJ1-6, with D uncertain. The origin of this receptor is a woman in her sixties who had recovered from COVID-19. The CDR3 bases are TGTGCCAGCAGTTTACTCAATTCACCCCTCCACTTT. Its translation: CASSLLNSPLHF.